What follows are 19 T cell receptor beta chains derived from one specimen sequenced in a study of T cell clonotyping in hematopoietic cell transplantation. TCRdb keeps only in-frame clones here, not all; method: immunoSEQ multiplex PCR. The profile shows roughly 80,000 clones, about 96% of them singletons. The time point: recipient sample about 28 days before transplant, after cytoreduction. The sample was peripheral blood mononuclear cells, taken before stem cell transplant. The receptors were gathered from a woman aged 45-65 years with acute myeloid leukemia. Some clones in this sample may be carry-over from other donors' samples.

A single count supports this clone. The chain employs TRBV10-3 and TRBJ1-5; D unresolved. CDR3 length: 14 residues. The germline V gene encodes CDR1 ENHRY and CDR2 SYGVKD. The V and J ends lost 5 bases and 0 bases respectively, with 8 bases between them. The CDR3 sequence is CAISTPNSNQPQHF. In nucleotides, the CDR3 is TGTGCCATCAGTACACCAAATAGCAATCAGCCCCAGCATTTT.

The chain recombines TRBV10-3 with TRBJ2-2; D remains ambiguous. The ends were cut back, 2 bases at V and 1 base at J, with 11 bases in the middle. The germline gives CDR1 ENHRY, CDR2 SYGVKD. The CDR3 contains 16 residues. DNA of the CDR3: TGTGCCATCAGTGAGGGGCCCACGGAGAACACCGGGGAGCTGTTTTTT. Translation gives CAISEGPTENTGELFF.

The chain links TRBV2 to TRBJ2-7; 9 nucleotides align to TRBD1. The germline V gene encodes CDR1 SNHLY and CDR2 FYNNEI. The CDR3 is 15 amino acids. V dropped 6 bases and J dropped 2; count of bases not matched to a gene: 8. Here the CDR3 DNA reads TGTGCCAGCAGGCAAACAACAGGGGGCACCTACGAGCAGTACTTC. This encodes CASRQTTGGTYEQYF.

This sequence joins TRBV30 and TRBJ2-1; D is possibly TRBD1 (5 bases). Germline V CDR1 and CDR2: GTSNPN, SVGIG (reference sequence). The CDR3 extends over 13 amino acids. V was pared by 3 bases and J by 6 bases, with 12 bases between. The CDR3 sequence is CAWSQGYSNEQFF. The CDR3 DNA follows: TGTGCCTGGAGCCAGGGATACAGCAATGAGCAGTTCTTC.

V usage is TRBV7-9 and J usage is TRBJ2-2; 9 positions match TRBD1. V trimming: 4 bases; J trimming: 6 bases; junction bases outside the gene matches: 3. This CDR3 has 14 residues. Germline assignment: CDR1 SEHNR and CDR2 FQNEAQ (reference sequence). The CDR3 reads CASSSRTGAGELFF. Here the CDR3 DNA reads TGTGCCAGCAGCTCCCGGACAGGGGCCGGGGAGCTGTTTTTT.

The chain employs TRBV23-1 and TRBJ2-7; D call uncertain. TRBV23-1 is identified as an open reading frame with a role that is uncertain. Trimming cost V 0 bases and J 2 bases, with 8 bases left between them. This CDR3 contains 14 residues. In nucleotides, the CDR3 is TGCGCCAGCAGTCAATCTCCCAGAACCTACGAGCAGTACTTC. Encoded protein: CASSQSPRTYEQYF.

The CDR3 is CASSEEGNSPLHF. Written as DNA, the CDR3 is TGTGCCAGCAGTGAAGAGGGGAATTCACCCCTCCACTTT. The J gene is TRBJ1-6, the V gene TRBV2; possibly TRBD1 for D (5 bases). The CDR3 totals 13 residues. Germline V gene data show CDR1 as SNHLY and CDR2 as FYNNEI. V shed 1 base and J shed 7 bases, with 5 bases lying between them.

The chain couples TRBV25-1 to TRBJ2-7, with D perhaps TRBD2 (6 bases). V lost 4 bases and J lost 4, with 20 bases in between. The CDR3 length is 16 residues. Germline V gives CDR1 MGHDK, CDR2 SYGVNS. The CDR3 DNA follows: TGTGCCAGCAGTGCAACCGGGACTTTAGAGGGTTACGAGCAGTACTTC. Amino acids: CASSATGTLEGYEQYF.

V usage is TRBV30 and J usage is TRBJ1-1, with TRBD1 matching 10 bases. Per germline, CDR1 GTSNPN and CDR2 SVGIG (reference sequence). CDR3 size: 10 residues. V dropped 5 bases and J dropped 11; count of bases not matched to a gene: 2. CDR3 in amino acids: CAWGTGAAFF. The CDR3 DNA reads TGTGCCTGGGGGACAGGGGCGGCTTTCTTT.

The rearrangement uses TRBV4-1 and TRBJ1-4, with TRBD1 matching 10 bases. The ends lost 2 bases at V and 2 bases at J; junction bases unmatched: 8. In germline, CDR1 is MGHRA, CDR2 YSYEKL. The CDR3 sequence is 18 residues long. Written as DNA, the CDR3 is TGCGCCAGCAGCCAAACCCGGGACAGGGGATCGACTAATGAAAAACTGTTTTTT. Encoded protein: CASSQTRDRGSTNEKLFF.

The rearrangement links TRBV10-1 to TRBJ2-7, with TRBD2 matching 11 bases. Trimming took 9 bases from V and 5 from J; bases not matched to a gene: 6. The CDR3 has 13 amino acids. CDR1 and CDR2 (germline): WNHNN, SYGVQD (reference sequence). The DNA of the CDR3 is TGCGCCAGTCGACCGGGACTAGCGGACGAGCAGTACTTC. Amino acids: CASRPGLADEQYF.

The J gene is TRBJ2-4, the V gene TRBV7-8; the D is unclear. The CDR3 has 15 residues. The germline V and J ends were trimmed by 2 bases and 9 bases, with 17 bases remaining between them. Germline CDR1 is SGHVS and CDR2 is FQNEAQ. The CDR3: CASSLMSLLGGIQYF. In nucleotides, the CDR3 is TGTGCCAGCAGCTTAATGAGTCTTTTAGGCGGCATTCAGTACTTC. The full variable domain, in which reference TRBV7-8 and TRBJ2-4 provide the parts outside the CDR3, is GAGVSQSPRYKVAKRGQDVALRCDPISGHVSLFWYQQALGQGPEFLTYFQNEAQLDKSGLPSDRFFAERPEGSVSTLKIQRTQQEDSAVYLCASSLMSLLGGIQYFGAGTRLSVL.

The chain combines TRBV27 with TRBJ1-6; no clear D. Trimming pared 4 bases from V and 0 bases from J, leaving 13 bases between. The germline V gene has CDR1 MNHEY and CDR2 SMNVEV (reference sequence). The CDR3 contains 17 residues. The CDR3 spells CASSSDGLSSYNSPLHF. CDR3 DNA: TGTGCCAGCAGTTCCGACGGGCTGAGCTCCTATAATTCACCCCTCCACTTT.

The chain couples TRBV9 to TRBJ1-2; D remains unclear. Trimming took 3 bases from V and 4 from J, leaving 7 bases between them. Germline V gene data show CDR1 as SGDLS and CDR2 as YYNGEE. This CDR3 region has 12 residues. CDR3 sequence reads: CASSASLYGYTF. The DNA for the CDR3 is TGTGCCAGCAGCGCCTCCCTCTATGGCTACACCTTC.

The chain links TRBV29-1 to TRBJ2-7; TRBD1 or TRBD2 may be the D gene (5 bases each). The CDR3 length is 16 residues. Germline V gives CDR1 SQVTM, CDR2 ANQGSEA. Between the trimmed V and J ends, which lost 5 bases and 4 bases, there was a span of 24 bases. CDR3 protein: CSVYPPGRQSGYEQYF. In nucleotides, the CDR3 is TGCAGCGTTTATCCCCCGGGACGACAAAGCGGATACGAGCAGTACTTC.

This chain connects TRBV5-4 to TRBJ2-3; 9 bases are a match to TRBD2. Germline V lookup: CDR1 SGHNT, CDR2 YYREEE (reference sequence). The CDR3 covers 14 residues. V was pared by 4 bases and J by 4 bases, with 4 bases of the junction left unmatched. CDR3 sequence (DNA): TGTGCCAGCAGCCTAACTAGCGGGTCAGATACGCAGTATTTT. Its translation is CASSLTSGSDTQYF.

The CDR3: CASSKPRLAGGEQYF. The CDR3 bases are TGTGCCAGCAGCAAACCCCGACTAGCCGGTGGCGAGCAGTACTTC. V gene TRBV21-1 combines with J gene TRBJ2-7; the table names TRBD2, a call not compared with the DNA. TRBV21-1 is shown as a pseudogene. CDR3 length equals 15 residues.

V and J are TRBV21-1 and TRBJ2-7; the listed D gene, TRBD1, was not tested against the DNA. TRBV21-1 is flagged as a pseudogene. The CDR3 sequence is 15 residues long. CDR3 coding DNA: TGTGCCAGCAGTTGCGACATACACGTGTTAGACGAGCAGTACTTC. This encodes CASSCDIHVLDEQYF.

The chain links TRBV19 to TRBJ2-7; D perhaps matches TRBD2 (5 bases). V shed 10 bases and J shed 0 bases, with 13 bases lying between them. Germline V gene data show CDR1 as LNHDA and CDR2 as SQIVND (reference sequence). The CDR3 runs to 13 residues. The CDR3 reads CATRAVNSYEQYF. CDR3 in DNA: TGTGCCACGAGGGCGGTGAACTCCTACGAGCAGTACTTC.